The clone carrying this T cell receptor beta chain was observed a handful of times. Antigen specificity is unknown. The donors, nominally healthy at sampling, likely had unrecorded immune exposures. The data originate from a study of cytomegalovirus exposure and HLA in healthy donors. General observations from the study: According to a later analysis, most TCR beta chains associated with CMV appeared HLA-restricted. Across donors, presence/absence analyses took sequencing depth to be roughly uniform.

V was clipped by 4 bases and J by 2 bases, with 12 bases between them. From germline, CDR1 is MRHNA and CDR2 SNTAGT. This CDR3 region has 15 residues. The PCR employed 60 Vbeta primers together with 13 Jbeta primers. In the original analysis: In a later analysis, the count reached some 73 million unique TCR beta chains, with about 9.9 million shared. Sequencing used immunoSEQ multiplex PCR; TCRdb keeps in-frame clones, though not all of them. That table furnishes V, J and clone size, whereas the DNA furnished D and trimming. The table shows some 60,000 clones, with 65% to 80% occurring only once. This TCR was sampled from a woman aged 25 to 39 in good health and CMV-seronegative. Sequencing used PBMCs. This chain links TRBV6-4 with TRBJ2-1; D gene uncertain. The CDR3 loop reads CASSVDSFTYNEQFF. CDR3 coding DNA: TGTGCCAGCAGTGTCGACTCGTTTACCTACAATGAGCAGTTCTTC.